This T cell receptor (beta chain) is drawn from a study of T cell responses to AZD1222 COVID-19 vaccine. Broader study findings: Only a handful of AZD1222 recipients were seropositive at baseline. Most donors were white British and more were female, and clonal diversity was possibly underestimated.

V was clipped by 4 bases and J by 8 bases; unmatched bases: 10. The CDR3 length is 15 residues. Germline loops: CDR1 SEHNR, CDR2 FQNEAQ (reference sequence). Using immunoSEQ multiplex PCR, the repertoire was profiled, and TCRdb retains in-frame clones only, with some absent. Of 150,000 to 200,000 clones listed, 85% to 95% are singletons. Note on this clone: Its target is unknown.

V usage is TRBV7-9 and J usage is TRBJ1-5; 8 bases agree with TRBD1. The specimen comprised peripheral blood, sampled on day 0 of AZD1222 vaccination. This TCR was recovered from an adult in good health. CDR3 loop: CASSCRGRLGKPQHF. DNA for the CDR3: TGTGCCAGCAGCTGCAGGGGGCGTCTGGGGAAGCCCCAGCATTTT.